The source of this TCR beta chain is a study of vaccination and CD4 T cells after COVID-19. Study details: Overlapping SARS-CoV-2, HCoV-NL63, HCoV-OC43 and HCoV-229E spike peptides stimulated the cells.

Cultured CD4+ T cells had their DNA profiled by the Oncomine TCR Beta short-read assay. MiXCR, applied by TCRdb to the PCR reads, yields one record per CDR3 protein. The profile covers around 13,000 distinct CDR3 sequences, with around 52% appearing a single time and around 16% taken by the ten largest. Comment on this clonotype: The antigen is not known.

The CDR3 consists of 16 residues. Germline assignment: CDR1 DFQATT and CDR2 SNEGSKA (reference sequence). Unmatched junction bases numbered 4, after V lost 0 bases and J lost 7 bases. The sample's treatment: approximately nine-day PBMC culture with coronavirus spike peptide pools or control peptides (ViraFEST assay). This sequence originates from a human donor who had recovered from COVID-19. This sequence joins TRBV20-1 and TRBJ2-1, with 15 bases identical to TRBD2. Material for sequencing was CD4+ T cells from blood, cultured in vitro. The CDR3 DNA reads TGCAGTGCTAGAGATGGAGGGACTAGCGGGAGGAATGAGCAGTTCTTC. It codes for CSARDGGTSGRNEQFF.